This passage covers 6 T cell receptor beta chains from one sample sequenced in a study of cytomegalovirus exposure and HLA in healthy donors. Primers for the PCR totalled 60 Vbeta and 13 Jbeta. Sequencing used immunoSEQ multiplex PCR; TCRdb keeps in-frame clones, though not all of them. The data hold roughly 120,000 clones, with over 60% observed a single time. The sample was PBMCs. The receptors stem from a human donor in good health.

This chain uses TRBV6-1 with TRBJ1-4; D uncertain. CDR1 is MNHNS, CDR2 SASEGT, per germline. The germline V and J ends were trimmed by 4 bases and 2 bases, with 14 bases remaining between them. The CDR3 runs 16 residues. DNA of the CDR3: TGTGCCAGCAGTGTCACAGCCGTTAACACTAATGAAAAACTGTTTTTT. Amino acids: CASSVTAVNTNEKLFF.

The chain recombines TRBV7-2 with TRBJ1-2; the match to TRBD1 covers 7 bases. After removal of 1 base from V and 8 bases from J, the junction contained 4 bases not matched to a gene. Germline loops: CDR1 SGHTA, CDR2 FQGNSA. The CDR3 extends over 13 amino acids. The CDR3 loop reads CASSLGQGTGYTF. The CDR3 DNA sequence: TGTGCCAGCAGCTTAGGACAGGGTACGGGCTACACCTTC.

This chain links TRBV7-7 with TRBJ2-2; 8 bases agree with TRBD1. The germline V gene encodes CDR1 SSHAT and CDR2 FNYEAQ (reference sequence). There are 15 residues in the CDR3. After removal of 5 bases from V and 0 bases from J, the junction contained 2 bases not matched to a gene. In nucleotides, the CDR3 is TGTGCCAGCAGCCGGGGACAGGCGAACACCGGGGAGCTGTTTTTT. Protein: CASSRGQANTGELFF. The whole variable domain, remainder taken from reference TRBV7-7 and TRBJ2-2, is GAGVSQSPRYKVTKRGQDVTLRCDPISSHATLYWYQQALGQGPEFLTYFNYEAQPDKSGLPSDRFSAERPEGSISTLTIQRTEQRDSAMYRCASSRGQANTGELFFGEGSRLTVL.

This clone was found once. This chain uses TRBV9 with TRBJ2-1, with TRBD1 matching 8 bases. The V and J ends lost 4 bases and 4 bases, in that order; junction bases with no gene match: 13. The CDR3 is 17 amino acids. The germline gives CDR1 SGDLS, CDR2 YYNGEE. The CDR3 is CASSPLLNRDRYNEQFF. CDR3 nucleotide sequence: TGTGCCAGCAGCCCACTACTCAATCGGGACAGGTACAATGAGCAGTTCTTC. Full variable domain (remainder filled in from reference TRBV9 and TRBJ2-1): DSGVTQTPKHLITATGQRVTLRCSPRSGDLSVYWYQQSLDQGLQFLIQYYNGEERAKGNILERFSAQQFPDLHSELNLSSLELGDSALYFCASSPLLNRDRYNEQFFGPGTRLTVL.

The CDR3: CASTPEGLNTEAFF. The CDR3 DNA reads as TGCGCCAGCACCCCGGAGGGGCTGAACACTGAAGCTTTCTTT. V usage is TRBV5-1 and J usage is TRBJ1-1, with D possibly being TRBD1 (5 bases). This CDR3 is 14 amino acids long. The V end lost 6 bases, the J end lost 0 bases, and 12 bases lay between the germline ends. From germline, CDR1 is SGHRS and CDR2 YFSETQ.

The chain has TRBV14 and TRBJ1-3, with 9 positions matching TRBD1. Germline lookup yields CDR1 SGHDN and CDR2 FVKESK. This CDR3 comprises 16 residues. Trimming took 5 bases from V and 3 from J; bases not matched to a gene: 8. CDR3 coding DNA: TGTGCCAGCAGCGTCCAACAGGGGGCCTATGGAAACACCATATATTTT. Protein: CASSVQQGAYGNTIYF.